Listed below are T cell receptor beta chains from one sample, sequenced in a study of OX40 agonist ivuxolimab in advanced cancers. Clones were read by immunoSEQ multiplex PCR, and TCRdb kept only the in-frame ones, dropping some. The sample lists roughly 88,000 clones; around 87% were seen once. Sample: CD4+ or CD8+ T cells sorted from blood, taken in a trial of the OX40 agonist ivuxolimab. The receptors derive from an adult with an advanced solid tumor such as melanoma, head and neck, liver or kidney cancer. Both conserved end residues are part of each CDR3. A D gene is named only where the DNA matches it firmly. Clone size is shown for a subset of rows, as once, few, many or a class of expanded clone.

len,j_gene,v_gene,abundance,d_gene,CDR3aa
13,TRBJ1-2,TRBV5-4,once,-,CASRPGPDYGYTF
15,TRBJ2-7,TRBV6-6,-,-,CASSNVQGSSYEQYF
13,TRBJ1-1,TRBV10-2,-,TRBD1,CASSVTGEAEAFF
11,TRBJ1-2,TRBV30,-,-,CAWTHRVGYTF
15,TRBJ1-4,TRBV28,-,TRBD1,CASSPLTGSDEKLFF
13,TRBJ1-3,TRBV5-1,few,TRBD1,CASSLDRGDTIYF
13,TRBJ2-1,TRBV7-2,-,TRBD2,CASSRTSGHEQFF
13,TRBJ2-4,TRBV6-1,-,-,CASSDGAKNIQYF
15,TRBJ1-5,TRBV4-1,few,-,CASSQGQPGNQPQHF
15,TRBJ2-7,TRBV29-1,-,TRBD1,CSVELLGQGGYEQYF
15,TRBJ2-7,TRBV6-5,-,TRBD2,CASSQRTSAHYEQYF
12,TRBJ2-5,TRBV10-3,-,-,CAISESGETQYF
15,TRBJ2-1,TRBV4-1,-,TRBD2,CASSQDWLAGLEQFF
15,TRBJ1-1,TRBV27,-,-,CASTQSPGANTEAFF
13,TRBJ1-2,TRBV30,-,-,CAWSVKGGYGYTF
17,TRBJ2-1,TRBV5-1,-,-,CASSPTPAGSSYNEQFF
17,TRBJ2-1,TRBV4-1,-,TRBD2,CASSQELGLAGTHEQFF
16,TRBJ1-2,TRBV29-1,-,TRBD1,CSVSGQAGLVVDGYTF
13,TRBJ1-1,TRBV2,once,-,CASGNRRNTEAFF
19,TRBJ1-1,TRBV5-4,once,-,CASSRPAPWGGGMNTEAFF
14,TRBJ1-1,TRBV18,-,-,CASSPVGGSTEAFF
11,TRBJ2-7,TRBV5-4,-,-,CASSLGPEQYF
14,TRBJ1-1,TRBV7-6,-,-,CASSYGQLNTEAFF
14,TRBJ2-7,TRBV6-1,-,-,CASSREGGAYEQYF
16,TRBJ1-3,TRBV15,-,-,CATSRDVGGSGNTIYF
12,TRBJ2-1,TRBV7-2,-,-,CASSLGYTEQFF
9,TRBJ1-6,TRBV20-1,few,-,CSANSPLHF
15,TRBJ2-3,TRBV19,-,-,CASMNGGTSTDTQYF
15,TRBJ2-3,TRBV7-9,-,-,CASSSPGWPPSTQYF
14,TRBJ2-7,TRBV6-1,once,-,CASSENQGSGEQYF
15,TRBJ2-2,TRBV5-1,-,TRBD2,CASSLTSSGTGELFF
16,TRBJ2-1,TRBV4-3,-,TRBD2,CASSQVRSGRGNEQFF
15,TRBJ1-4,TRBV5-1,once,TRBD1,CASSLQGATNEKLFF
15,TRBJ2-1,TRBV4-3,-,-,CASSPSTGTFNEQFF
14,TRBJ1-1,TRBV11-3,few,-,CASSLGGRNTEAFF
14,TRBJ1-2,TRBV5-1,-,-,CASSLEGRGYGYTF